This T cell receptor (beta chain) originates from a study of cytomegalovirus exposure and HLA in healthy donors. Study-wide points: TCR beta sequences numbering over 15,000 were associated with HLA alleles at 0.05 false discovery rate in a later analysis. As was reported, the classifier diagnosed cytomegalovirus status with high specificity and sensitivity. Accurate HLA-A and HLA-B prediction from TCR beta sequences was reported for most subjects.

Per germline, CDR1 MNHNS and CDR2 SASEGT. The ends were cut back, 4 bases at V and 0 bases at J, with 10 bases in the middle. This CDR3 contains 15 residues. In this sample, this clone is medium-sized. Its antigen is as yet unknown. 13 Jbeta primers and 60 Vbeta primers were used for the PCR. Assay used: immunoSEQ multiplex PCR; TCRdb lists only in-frame clones, some missing. The table includes 60,000 or so clones, roughly 71% detected once. The chain uses TRBV6-1 and TRBJ1-5, with a weak D call TRBD1 (6 bases). Sequencing was done on a sample of PBMCs. The TCR was taken from a middle-aged man in good health and CMV-seropositive. The CDR3 loop reads CASSGQEYSNQPQHF. CDR3 nucleotides: TGTGCCAGCAGTGGACAGGAATATAGCAATCAGCCCCAGCATTTT.